Listed below are T cell receptor beta chains from one sample, sequenced in a study of T cell responses to AZD1222 COVID-19 vaccine. TCRdb's table, derived via immunoSEQ multiplex PCR, lists solely in-frame clones and lacks some. Of about 97,000 clones listed, about nine tenths are singletons. The starting material was peripheral blood, obtained on day 0 of AZD1222 vaccination. The receptors were sampled from an adult in good health. The CDR3 runs from the conserved cysteine through the conserved F or W. Each record gives: V gene, D gene, clone size, J gene, CDR3 DNA, CDR3 protein. A D gene is named only where the DNA matches it firmly. The size field is filled for only some rows; it gives once, few, many or a size class.

V gene: TRBV27
D gene: .
clone size: .
J gene: TRBJ2-5
CDR3 DNA: TGTGCCAGCAGTTCACGGTTAACCGACTTCCAAGAGACCCAGTACTTC
CDR3 protein: CASSSRLTDFQETQYF

V gene: TRBV27
D gene: TRBD2
clone size: .
J gene: TRBJ2-1
CDR3 DNA: TGTGCCAGCACCGACGGGACTAGCGGGGGGCCCGGGTACAATGAGCAGTTCTTC
CDR3 protein: CASTDGTSGGPGYNEQFF

V gene: TRBV29-1
D gene: .
clone size: .
J gene: TRBJ1-1
CDR3 DNA: TGCAGCGTTGAAAAGGGCCCCACTGAAGCTTTCTTT
CDR3 protein: CSVEKGPTEAFF

V gene: TRBV25-1
D gene: .
clone size: .
J gene: TRBJ2-2
CDR3 DNA: TGTGCCAGCAGTGGGAGATCGGGGGAGCCCACCGGGGAGCTGTTTTTT
CDR3 protein: CASSGRSGEPTGELFF

V gene: TRBV28
D gene: TRBD1
clone size: .
J gene: TRBJ2-1
CDR3 DNA: TGTGCCAGCCGAAATCAGGGGGATACGGTCTTC
CDR3 protein: CASRNQGDTVF

V gene: TRBV5-1
D gene: .
clone size: .
J gene: TRBJ2-1
CDR3 DNA: TGCGCCAGCCGCGAGACAGGCTACAATGAGCAGTTCTTC
CDR3 protein: CASRETGYNEQFF

V gene: TRBV28
D gene: .
clone size: .
J gene: TRBJ1-2
CDR3 DNA: TGTGCCAGCAGTTTTGGGGGCATGGGCTATGGCTACACCTTC
CDR3 protein: CASSFGGMGYGYTF

V gene: TRBV12-3/TRBV12-4
D gene: .
clone size: .
J gene: TRBJ2-3
CDR3 DNA: TGTGCCAGCAGTTTGGGTAGCACAGATACGCAGTATTTT
CDR3 protein: CASSLGSTDTQYF

V gene: TRBV14
D gene: .
clone size: .
J gene: TRBJ2-7
CDR3 DNA: TGTGCCAGCAGCCAAGATTCCTCCACTGCCTACGAGCAGTACTTC
CDR3 protein: CASSQDSSTAYEQYF

V gene: TRBV28
D gene: .
clone size: once
J gene: TRBJ1-5
CDR3 DNA: TGTGCCAGCAGTTCAGGGGCCGGACAGCCCCAGCATTTT
CDR3 protein: CASSSGAGQPQHF

V gene: TRBV10-3
D gene: TRBD1
clone size: few
J gene: TRBJ1-1
CDR3 DNA: TGTGCCATCAGTAGGGGACAGGGGGGCACTGAAGCTTTCTTT
CDR3 protein: CAISRGQGGTEAFF

V gene: TRBV5-6
D gene: TRBD1
clone size: .
J gene: TRBJ2-1
CDR3 DNA: TGTGCCAGCAGCAGAACAGGGGGGCTAAGCAATGAGCAGTTCTTC
CDR3 protein: CASSRTGGLSNEQFF

V gene: TRBV2
D gene: .
clone size: .
J gene: TRBJ1-2
CDR3 DNA: TGTGCCAGCAGTGAGGTCAGGGGCTACACCTTC
CDR3 protein: CASSEVRGYTF

V gene: TRBV19
D gene: .
clone size: .
J gene: TRBJ2-2
CDR3 DNA: TGTGCCAGTAGTCGCAACCCCGGGACGAGCAGCGGGGAGCTGTTTTTT
CDR3 protein: CASSRNPGTSSGELFF

V gene: TRBV27
D gene: .
clone size: .
J gene: TRBJ2-7
CDR3 DNA: TGTGCCAGCAGTTTATCAGGGGCAGCCTACGAGCAGTACTTC
CDR3 protein: CASSLSGAAYEQYF

V gene: TRBV7-8
D gene: .
clone size: .
J gene: TRBJ1-3
CDR3 DNA: TGTGCCAGCTCGCCCGTGGACGAAAGCTCTGGAAACACCATATATTTT
CDR3 protein: CASSPVDESSGNTIYF

V gene: TRBV9
D gene: .
clone size: .
J gene: TRBJ1-2
CDR3 DNA: TGTGCCAGCAGCGTAGGGGCAGGGGACTATGGCTACACCTTC
CDR3 protein: CASSVGAGDYGYTF

V gene: TRBV27
D gene: .
clone size: .
J gene: TRBJ2-7
CDR3 DNA: TGTGCCAGCAGTTTAACTATATCTACCTACGAGCAGTACTTC
CDR3 protein: CASSLTISTYEQYF

V gene: TRBV25-1
D gene: .
clone size: .
J gene: TRBJ1-4
CDR3 DNA: TGTGCCAGCAGTGAATTTGGGGGTGAATTGGGTGAAAAACTGTTTTTT
CDR3 protein: CASSEFGGELGEKLFF

V gene: TRBV12-5
D gene: .
clone size: .
J gene: TRBJ1-1
CDR3 DNA: TGTGCTAGTGGTTTGTCGTCTGGGGGTCCCCCTTCTGAAGCTTTCTTT
CDR3 protein: CASGLSSGGPPSEAFF

V gene: TRBV29-1
D gene: .
clone size: .
J gene: TRBJ1-2
CDR3 DNA: TGCAGCGTTTCCAATCGCAACTATGGCTACACCTTC
CDR3 protein: CSVSNRNYGYTF

V gene: TRBV3-1/TRBV3-2
D gene: .
clone size: .
J gene: TRBJ1-5
CDR3 DNA: TGTGCCAGCAGCCCCCGTGGAGGGGAAGGGGGTCAGCCCCAGCATTTT
CDR3 protein: CASSPRGGEGGQPQHF

V gene: TRBV11-1
D gene: .
clone size: .
J gene: TRBJ1-2
CDR3 DNA: TGTGCCAGCAGCTTAGGTTCGGGGATCTATGGCTACACCTTC
CDR3 protein: CASSLGSGIYGYTF

V gene: TRBV5-6
D gene: .
clone size: .
J gene: TRBJ1-3
CDR3 DNA: TGTGCCAGCAGTCCGGGGCGGATAGGTGGAAACACCATATATTTT
CDR3 protein: CASSPGRIGGNTIYF

V gene: TRBV5-1
D gene: TRBD1
clone size: .
J gene: TRBJ2-1
CDR3 DNA: TGCGCCAGCAGCCCTTGGGACAGGGACGGTGAGCAGTTCTTC
CDR3 protein: CASSPWDRDGEQFF

V gene: TRBV19
D gene: TRBD2
clone size: once
J gene: TRBJ2-1
CDR3 DNA: TGTGCCAGTAGGCTAGCGGGGGGCAATGAGCAGTTCTTC
CDR3 protein: CASRLAGGNEQFF

V gene: TRBV28
D gene: TRBD1
clone size: .
J gene: TRBJ2-2
CDR3 DNA: TGTGCCACGCGGACAGGGGGCATATTGGGGGACACCGGGGAGCTGTTTTTT
CDR3 protein: CATRTGGILGDTGELFF

V gene: TRBV6-5
D gene: TRBD1
clone size: .
J gene: TRBJ2-5
CDR3 DNA: TGTGCCAGCAACCGACAGGGACCCCAAGAGACCCAGTACTTC
CDR3 protein: CASNRQGPQETQYF

V gene: TRBV10-3
D gene: .
clone size: .
J gene: TRBJ2-7
CDR3 DNA: TGTGCCATCAGTGAGTCAGGGGGGAACTACGAGCAGTACTTC
CDR3 protein: CAISESGGNYEQYF

V gene: TRBV6-1
D gene: TRBD2
clone size: .
J gene: TRBJ2-5
CDR3 DNA: TGTGCCAGCAGTGATGGGAGACTAGCGGACCAAGAGACCCAGTACTTC
CDR3 protein: CASSDGRLADQETQYF

V gene: TRBV30
D gene: .
clone size: .
J gene: TRBJ1-5
CDR3 DNA: TGTGCCTGGTCCCCCGGGGCAATGAATCAGCCCCAGCATTTT
CDR3 protein: CAWSPGAMNQPQHF

V gene: TRBV6-5
D gene: TRBD1
clone size: .
J gene: TRBJ2-5
CDR3 DNA: TGTGCCAGCAGCGTGACAGGGTTTTTCGGAGAGACCCAGTACTTC
CDR3 protein: CASSVTGFFGETQYF

V gene: TRBV7-2
D gene: .
clone size: .
J gene: TRBJ2-5
CDR3 DNA: TGTGCCAGCAGCCTCCAACCCGGGGGTTCAGAGACCCAGTACTTC
CDR3 protein: CASSLQPGGSETQYF

V gene: TRBV18
D gene: .
clone size: .
J gene: TRBJ2-1
CDR3 DNA: TGTGCCAGCTCGCCGACACCTACCCTACCTAACAGTGAGCAGTTCTTC
CDR3 protein: CASSPTPTLPNSEQFF

V gene: TRBV6-1
D gene: TRBD2
clone size: .
J gene: TRBJ2-7
CDR3 DNA: TGTGCCAGCAGTGAACAGGGACTAGCGGGGTCTGACTCCTACGAGCAGTACTTC
CDR3 protein: CASSEQGLAGSDSYEQYF

V gene: TRBV12-3/TRBV12-4
D gene: .
clone size: .
J gene: TRBJ1-4
CDR3 DNA: TGTGCCAGCCCTAGGGGGGGGGAAAAACTGTTTTTT
CDR3 protein: CASPRGGEKLFF

V gene: TRBV5-1
D gene: .
clone size: .
J gene: TRBJ2-2
CDR3 DNA: TGCGCCAGCAGCTTGGCCAGGGGAGACACCGGGGAGCTGTTTTTT
CDR3 protein: CASSLARGDTGELFF

V gene: TRBV28
D gene: .
clone size: .
J gene: TRBJ1-5
CDR3 DNA: TGTGCCAGCAGTCCTAACAGGGAGAATCAGCCCCAGCATTTT
CDR3 protein: CASSPNRENQPQHF

V gene: TRBV28
D gene: TRBD1
clone size: .
J gene: TRBJ2-7
CDR3 DNA: TGTGCCAGCAGTTCCCCCGCCGGACAGGGGCGTTATTCCTACGAGCAGTACTTC
CDR3 protein: CASSSPAGQGRYSYEQYF

V gene: TRBV27
D gene: .
clone size: .
J gene: TRBJ2-1
CDR3 DNA: TGTGCCAGCAGTTTAGACAGGTTATGGAACAATGAGCAGTTCTTC
CDR3 protein: CASSLDRLWNNEQFF

V gene: TRBV2
D gene: .
clone size: once
J gene: TRBJ1-4
CDR3 DNA: TGTGCCAGCAGAGGAGGGCTAGAGTCTGAAAAACTGTTTTTT
CDR3 protein: CASRGGLESEKLFF

V gene: TRBV10-3
D gene: TRBD1
clone size: .
J gene: TRBJ1-2
CDR3 DNA: TGTGCCATAAAAGGACAGGGCCCCTATGGCTACACCTTC
CDR3 protein: CAIKGQGPYGYTF

V gene: TRBV27
D gene: .
clone size: .
J gene: TRBJ2-3
CDR3 DNA: TGTGCCAGCAGTTTGTTGGCCCAGTCGTCTCATACGCAGTATTTT
CDR3 protein: CASSLLAQSSHTQYF

V gene: TRBV18
D gene: TRBD1
clone size: .
J gene: TRBJ2-6
CDR3 DNA: TGTGCCAGCTCACCTACAGGGGGCTCTGGGGCCAACGTCCTGACTTTC
CDR3 protein: CASSPTGGSGANVLTF

V gene: TRBV7-9
D gene: .
clone size: .
J gene: TRBJ1-2
CDR3 DNA: TGTGCCAGCAGCCGGGACGGTCTTAACTATGGCTACACCTTC
CDR3 protein: CASSRDGLNYGYTF